This T cell receptor beta chain was recorded in a study of breast tumors, draining lymph nodes, adjacent tissues. Overall study results and limits: Tumor TCR diversity was below lymph nodes but above nontumor tissue.

This clonotype was recorded many times. Antigen specificity is unknown. This CDR3 is built from 13 residues. Germline V CDR1 and CDR2: SNHLY, FYNNEI. V lost 6 bases to trimming and J lost 3 bases, with 9 bases between them. TCRdb ran MiXCR on the multiplex PCR reads and lists one entry per CDR3 protein. The table shows 25,000 or so distinct CDR3 sequences, with less than 25% occurring only once. The sequence was obtained from a female donor with breast cancer. Some clones in this sample may be carry-over from other donors' samples. The specimen was breast tumor tissue. The chain combines TRBV2 with TRBJ1-5, with D maybe TRBD1 (5 bases). CDR3 DNA: TGTGCCAGCAGCGGGGGGATCAATCAGCCCCAGCATTTT. Its protein product is CASSGGINQPQHF. Together with reference TRBV2 and TRBJ1-5, the CDR3 gives the full variable domain: EPEVTQTPSHQVTQMGQEVILRCVPISNHLYFYWYRQILGQKVEFLVSFYNNEISEKSEIFDDQFSVERPDGSNFTLKIRSTKLEDSAMYFCASSGGINQPQHFGDGTRLSIL.